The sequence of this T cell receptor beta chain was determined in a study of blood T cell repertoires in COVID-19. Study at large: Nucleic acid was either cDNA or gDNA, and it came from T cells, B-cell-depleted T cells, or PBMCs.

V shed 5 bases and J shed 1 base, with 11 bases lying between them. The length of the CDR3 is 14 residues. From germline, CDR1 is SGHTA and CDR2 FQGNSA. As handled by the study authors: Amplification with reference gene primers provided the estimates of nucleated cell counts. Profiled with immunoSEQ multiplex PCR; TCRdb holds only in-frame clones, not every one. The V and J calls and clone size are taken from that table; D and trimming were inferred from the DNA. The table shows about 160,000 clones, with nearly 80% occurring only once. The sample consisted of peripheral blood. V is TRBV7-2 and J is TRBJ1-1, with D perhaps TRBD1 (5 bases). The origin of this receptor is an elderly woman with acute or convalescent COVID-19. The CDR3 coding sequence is TGTGCCAGCAGCCTGACAGCTGGGAACACTGAAGCTTTCTTT. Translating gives CASSLTAGNTEAFF.